This TCR beta chain is from a study of cytomegalovirus exposure and HLA in healthy donors. Study details: Sequencing of 150 million to 200 million T cells in an earlier analysis found under 120 million unique TCR beta sequences.

Study outcomes and limitations: A later analysis linked a missense variant in DCLRE1C to the trimming of TCR beta V and J genes. Cytomegalovirus status was reportedly diagnosed by the classifier with high sensitivity and specificity. Most subjects had HLA-A and HLA-B alleles reportedly predicted accurately by TCR beta sequences.

60 Vbeta and 13 Jbeta primers were used in PCR. TCRdb's copy holds only in-frame clones and misses some; the assay was immunoSEQ multiplex PCR. The sample lists around 190,000 clones, 85% occurring once. On this clone itself: Its specificity is unknown.

Sequenced sample: PBMCs. This receptor was identified in a woman in her 50s in good health and CMV-seronegative.

The CDR3 bases are TGTGCCAGCAGCTTAGCGGGAGGGGGAGATACGCAGTATTTT. Its protein is CASSLAGGGDTQYF. The chain is built from TRBV7-8 and TRBJ2-3, with D perhaps matching TRBD2 (7 bases). V lost 0 bases and J 5 bases, leaving 9 bases between the germline ends. Germline CDR1 and CDR2: SGHVS and FQNEAQ. The CDR3 runs 14 residues.